The next 21 T cell receptor beta chains were all read from a single sample in a study of cytotoxic CD8 clonotypes in ibrutinib-treated CLL. Profiling relied on immunoSEQ multiplex PCR, and the TCRdb table lists in-frame clones only, not all of them. This sample has over 130,000 clones, with approximately 80% found just once. The input for sequencing was PBMCs, taken after 36 months of ibrutinib treatment. These TCRs come from a human donor with chronic lymphocytic leukemia.

The chain links TRBV7-6 to TRBJ2-1; D unclear. V was pared by 2 bases and J by 4 bases, with 6 bases between. The CDR3 spans 13 residues. Germline loops: CDR1 SGHVS, CDR2 FNYEAQ. CDR3 nucleotide sequence: TGTGCCAGCAGCTTAAACCGATACAATGAGCAGTTCTTC. Its translation is CASSLNRYNEQFF.

The chain carries TRBV29-1 and TRBJ2-2; D might be TRBD2 (5 bases). CDR1 and CDR2 (germline): SQVTM, ANQGSEA. V was pared by 4 bases and J by 7 bases, with 7 bases between. This CDR3 region has 11 residues. The chain's CDR3 is CSVAGIGELFF. As DNA, the CDR3 is TGCAGCGTTGCGGGGATCGGGGAGCTGTTTTTT.

The gene calls are TRBV18 and TRBJ2-7; TRBD2 might be the D (6 bases). The CDR3 extends over 17 amino acids. Germline V gives CDR1 KGHSH, CDR2 LQKENI. The V gene lost 2 bases and the J gene lost 0 bases, with 17 bases spanning the gap. This chain's CDR3 is CASSPTPRLVPSYEQYF. DNA of the CDR3: TGTGCCAGCTCACCAACACCACGACTAGTTCCCTCCTACGAGCAGTACTTC.

V and J are TRBV19 and TRBJ2-1; 9 bases line up with TRBD2. Germline V lookup: CDR1 LNHDA, CDR2 SQIVND (reference sequence). The J segment lost 5 bases and the V segment lost 3 bases, leaving 8 bases of the junction unmatched. The CDR3 consists of 16 residues. DNA of the CDR3: TGTGCCAGTAGTATCTATGCGGGAGGGGCTCACAATGAGCAGTTCTTC. Encoded protein: CASSIYAGGAHNEQFF. The full variable domain, completed using reference TRBV19 and TRBJ2-1, is DGGITQSPKYLFRKEGQNVTLSCEQNLNHDAMYWYRQDPGQGLRLIYYSQIVNDFQKGDIAEGYSVSREKKESFPLTVTSAQKNPTAFYLCASSIYAGGAHNEQFFGPGTRLTVL.

This chain joins TRBV29-1 and TRBJ2-7; the D is unclear. Trimming left V 6 bases short and J 2 bases short, with 11 bases between. Germline CDR1 reads SQVTM; CDR2 reads ANQGSEA. The CDR3 is 12 residues long. The DNA for the CDR3 is TGCAGCGTGGGTTACAACCCCTACGAGCAGTACTTC. Its protein is CSVGYNPYEQYF.

This clone was picked up one time. V and J are TRBV30 and TRBJ2-5; no clear D. Trimming stripped 2 bases from V and 5 bases from J, with 9 bases between. This CDR3 comprises 12 residues. The germline V gene has CDR1 GTSNPN and CDR2 SVGIG (reference sequence). Written as DNA, the CDR3 is TGTGCCTGGAGTTACGTGCTGGAGACCCAGTACTTC. It is translated as CAWSYVLETQYF.

The V and J genes are TRBV10-3 and TRBJ2-7, with unresolved D. V was trimmed by 2 bases and J by 0 bases, leaving 11 bases between them. From germline, CDR1 is ENHRY and CDR2 SYGVKD. CDR3 length: 15 amino acids. In nucleotides, the CDR3 is TGTGCCATCAGTGAGCGGCTCGGCTACTCCTACGAGCAGTACTTC. It yields the protein CAISERLGYSYEQYF.

This sequence joins TRBV5-4 and TRBJ2-7, with 7 bases identical to TRBD1. CDR1 is SGHNT, CDR2 YYREEE, per germline (reference sequence). The CDR3 spans 15 residues. V gave up 2 bases and J gave up 3 bases; unmatched junction bases: 8. The CDR3 region has the DNA TGTGCCAGCAGCTTAAGTGCGGCAGGGGGCTACGAGCAGTACTTC. This gives the protein CASSLSAAGGYEQYF.

The V call is TRBV5-6, the J call TRBJ2-7; the match to TRBD1 covers 10 bases. V shed 3 bases and J 3 bases; nucleotides not matched to a gene: 6. The CDR3 runs to 15 residues. The germline V gene has CDR1 SGHDT and CDR2 YYEEEE. CDR3: CASSSAGQGFYEQYF. The CDR3 region has the DNA TGTGCCAGCAGCTCTGCGGGACAGGGGTTCTACGAGCAGTACTTC.

V is TRBV11-2 and J is TRBJ2-5, with 12 bases fitting TRBD2. Germline V gene sequence: CDR1 SGHAT, CDR2 FQNNGV. J lost 5 bases, V lost 2 bases, and 15 bases had no gene match. The CDR3 runs 19 residues. CDR3 sequence: CASSLWGGTSGRHLETQYF. CDR3 nucleotides: TGTGCCAGCAGCTTATGGGGAGGTACTAGCGGGAGGCACCTGGAGACCCAGTACTTC. The full variable domain, with the rest looked up from reference TRBV11-2 and TRBJ2-5, is EAGVAQSPRYKIIEKRQSVAFWCNPISGHATLYWYQQILGQGPKLLIQFQNNGVVDDSQLPKDRFSAERLKGVDSTLKIQPAKLEDSAVYLCASSLWGGTSGRHLETQYFGPGTRLLVL.

This chain connects TRBV5-4 to TRBJ2-3; TRBD1 is a possible D gene (6 bases). Trimming took 3 bases from V and 4 from J, leaving 18 bases between them. Germline V gives CDR1 SGHNT, CDR2 YYREEE (reference sequence). The CDR3 is 16 residues long. This CDR3 reads CASSSSGTTSADTQYF. In DNA form, the CDR3 reads TGTGCCAGCAGCTCCTCCGGGACAACTTCGGCAGATACGCAGTATTTT.

As DNA, the CDR3 is TGTGCCAGCAGGGGACCGCCAAATGCCTACACCTTC. Protein sequence: CASRGPPNAYTF. The V gene is TRBV28, the J gene TRBJ1-2, with a tentative D call TRBD1 (5 bases). The CDR3 is 12 amino acids. Germline V CDR1 and CDR2: MDHEN, SYDVKM. The germline V and J ends were trimmed by 6 bases and 10 bases, with 15 bases remaining between them.

The V gene is TRBV5-1, the J gene TRBJ2-2, with D perhaps TRBD1 or TRBD2 (5 bases each). Germline CDR1 reads SGHRS; CDR2 reads YFSETQ. The CDR3 has 17 amino acids. V was cut by 0 bases and J by 3 bases, with 15 bases left in between. The CDR3 loop is CASSLGYSGAYTGELFF. The CDR3 DNA is TGCGCCAGCAGCTTGGGGTATTCCGGGGCGTACACCGGGGAGCTGTTTTTT.

The chain is built from TRBV27 and TRBJ2-7, with TRBD2 matching 11 bases. This CDR3 contains 15 residues. Trimming cost V 6 bases and J 4 bases; bases outside gene matches: 8. Germline CDR1 is MNHEY and CDR2 is SMNVEV (reference sequence). CDR3 coding DNA: TGTGCCAGCAGCGTAGCGGGAGGGCTCGGGTACGAGCAGTACTTC. Encoded protein: CASSVAGGLGYEQYF.

In this sample, this clone turned up a few times. One junction end disagrees with the germline gene, perhaps due to a read error. V and J are TRBV5-1 and TRBJ1-2, with TRBD1 matching over 10 bases. The germline V gene encodes CDR1 SGHRS and CDR2 YFSETQ. The CDR3 covers 15 residues. The CDR3 here is CASSLGLGTGDGYTF. CDR3 nucleotides: TGCGCCAGCAGTTTGGGGCTTGGGACAGGGGACGGCTACACCTTC.

The chain recombines TRBV7-9 with TRBJ2-7; 8 bases line up with TRBD1. This CDR3 comprises 16 residues. V shed 1 base, J shed 4 bases, and the junction held 9 bases outside the gene matches. Germline V gives CDR1 SEHNR, CDR2 FQNEAQ (reference sequence). The CDR3 loop is CASSLGGAGGIYEQYF. The CDR3 coding sequence is TGTGCCAGCAGCTTAGGGGGCGCAGGGGGCATTTACGAGCAGTACTTC. Using reference TRBV7-9 and TRBJ2-7 for the parts outside the CDR3, the full variable domain is DTGVSQNPRHKITKRGQNVTFRCDPISEHNRLYWYRQTLGQGPEFLTYFQNEAQLEKSRLLSDRFSAERPKGSFSTLEIQRTEQGDSAMYLCASSLGGAGGIYEQYFGPGTRLTVT.

The V call is TRBV6-5, the J call TRBJ1-5; 8 bases line up with TRBD1. The CDR3 runs to 13 residues. J lost 5 bases, V lost 5 bases, and 2 bases had no gene match. The germline gives CDR1 MNHEY, CDR2 SVGAGI. The CDR3, as DNA: TGTGCCAGCAGTGGACAGGGCTATCAGCCCCAGCATTTT. It codes for CASSGQGYQPQHF.

The chain recombines TRBV5-1 with TRBJ1-2; D not certain. The CDR3 has 15 amino acids. V dropped 3 bases and J dropped 4 bases, with 16 bases sitting between them. Germline CDR1 SGHRS, CDR2 YFSETQ. The CDR3 DNA follows: TGCGCCAGCAGCTATGGTGACGGAGAGTTCTATGGCTACACCTTC. Its translation is CASSYGDGEFYGYTF.

The gene calls are TRBV7-8 and TRBJ1-5; D possibly corresponds to TRBD1 (6 bases). Trimming removed 4 bases at V and 2 bases at J, with 21 bases between. Per the germline V gene, CDR1 is SGHVS and CDR2 is FQNEAQ. The CDR3 loop spans 18 amino acids. This CDR3 reads CASSSPTGFRWGNQPQHF. CDR3 nucleotides: TGTGCCAGCAGCTCACCCACAGGGTTCAGGTGGGGCAATCAGCCCCAGCATTTT.

The chain links TRBV5-1 to TRBJ2-7, with TRBD1 matching over 7 bases. The V gene end was trimmed by 1 base and the J gene end by 7 bases; junction bases not matched to a gene: 8. CDR3 size: 14 residues. CDR1 and CDR2 from the germline V gene are SGHRS and YFSETQ. CDR3 nucleotide sequence: TGCGCCAGCAGCTTGACTTTAGGGGGCGGTGAGCAGTACTTC. Residues: CASSLTLGGGEQYF.

The rearrangement joins TRBV5-6 to TRBJ1-1; the D is unclear. V was clipped by 2 bases and J by 8 bases, with 10 bases between them. The CDR3 is made up of 12 amino acids. Germline loops: CDR1 SGHDT, CDR2 YYEEEE. The CDR3 here is CASSFEGNEAFF. The CDR3 DNA reads as TGTGCCAGCAGCTTTGAAGGGAACGAAGCTTTCTTT.